The 12 T cell receptor beta chains given below trace back to one sample, sequenced in a study of radiation and T cells in renal cell carcinoma. Profiling relied on immunoSEQ multiplex PCR, and the TCRdb table lists in-frame clones only, not all of them. The sample includes about 130,000 clones, about 88% of them seen just once. Stated time point: blood 2 weeks post-SBRT. Treatment here: 15 Gy SBRT to primary tumor, nephrectomy 4 weeks later. The sequencing used blood, collected from a patient whose treatment included radiotherapy and nephrectomy. These receptors were obtained from a woman in her 70s with renal cell carcinoma.

Only a few counts were recorded for this clone. The genes are TRBV11-3 and TRBJ1-2; 10 bases fit TRBD1. The V gene's germline CDR1 is SGHNT and CDR2 YENEEA. With V trimmed by 5 bases and J by 4 bases, 4 bases remained unmatched. This CDR3 spans 14 amino acids. The CDR3 loop reads CASSAGQGGYGYTF. CDR3 bases: TGTGCCAGCAGCGCAGGACAGGGGGGCTATGGCTACACCTTC. The full variable domain, its missing parts supplied by reference TRBV11-3 and TRBJ1-2, is EAGVVQSPRYKIIEKKQPVAFWCNPISGHNTLYWYLQNLGQGPELLIRYENEEAVDDSQLPKDRFSAERLKGVDSTLKIQPAELGDSAVYLCASSAGQGGYGYTFGSGTRLTVV.

The rearrangement joins TRBV7-9 to TRBJ1-1; the D is unclear. The ends were cut back, 7 bases at V and 1 base at J, with 13 bases in the middle. CDR1 and CDR2 from the germline V gene are SEHNR and FQNEAQ (reference sequence). The CDR3 length is 14 residues. In DNA form, the CDR3 reads TGTGCCAGCACCGAGAGGACCGCGAACACTGAAGCTTTCTTT. As protein: CASTERTANTEAFF.

The chain joins TRBV13 to TRBJ2-7; 7 bases line up with TRBD2. The germline V gene encodes CDR1 PRHDT and CDR2 FYEKMQ (reference sequence). CDR3 length: 16 amino acids. With 5 bases clipped from V and 0 bases from J, the junction kept 10 bases outside the gene matches. For the CDR3, the DNA is TGTGCCAGCAGCCCCCCGGTTAGCGGGCCCTCCTACGAGCAGTACTTC. Its protein is CASSPPVSGPSYEQYF. The whole variable domain, remainder taken from reference TRBV13 and TRBJ2-7, is AAGVIQSPRHLIKEKRETATLKCYPIPRHDTVYWYQQGPGQDPQFLISFYEKMQSDKGSIPDRFSAQQFSDYHSELNMSSLELGDSALYFCASSPPVSGPSYEQYFGPGTRLTVT.

This chain links TRBV7-8 with TRBJ2-3, with D uncertain. CDR1 is SGHVS and CDR2 is FQNEAQ in the germline V gene. V dropped 5 bases and J dropped 0 bases, with 12 bases sitting between them. The CDR3 totals 15 residues. The CDR3 is CASSPMGGSTDTQYF. The CDR3 coding sequence is TGTGCCAGCAGCCCCATGGGCGGAAGCACAGATACGCAGTATTTT. The entire variable domain, with the rest obtained from reference TRBV7-8 and TRBJ2-3, is as follows: GAGVSQSPRYKVAKRGQDVALRCDPISGHVSLFWYQQALGQGPEFLTYFQNEAQLDKSGLPSDRFFAERPEGSVSTLKIQRTQQEDSAVYLCASSPMGGSTDTQYFGPGTRLTVL.

This rearrangement joins TRBV15 to TRBJ1-4; D is undetermined. The CDR3 spans 16 residues. The V gene's germline CDR1 is LNHNV and CDR2 YYDKDF (reference sequence). Trimming pared 0 bases from V and 0 bases from J, leaving 8 bases between. This CDR3 reads CATSRDRGTTNEKLFF. In DNA, the CDR3 is TGTGCCACCAGCAGAGATCGGGGTACAACTAATGAAAAACTGTTTTTT. Full variable domain (rest looked up from reference TRBV15 and TRBJ1-4): DAMVIQNPRYQVTQFGKPVTLSCSQTLNHNVMYWYQQKSSQAPKLLFHYYDKDFNNEADTPDNFQSRRPNTSFCFLDIRSPGLGDTAMYLCATSRDRGTTNEKLFFGSGTQLSVL.

In this sample, this clone turned up once. The V and J genes are TRBV19 and TRBJ1-6; perhaps TRBD1 as D (5 bases). This CDR3 comprises 16 residues. With 4 bases removed from V and 3 bases from J, the gap between germline ends came to 13 bases. Germline loops: CDR1 LNHDA, CDR2 SQIVND (reference sequence). The CDR3 sequence is CASSTTGRNYNSPLHF. Here the CDR3 DNA reads TGTGCCAGTAGTACCACAGGACGGAACTATAATTCACCCCTCCACTTT.

The chain is built from TRBV15 and TRBJ2-7; D is ambiguous. This CDR3 has 14 residues. Deletions cut 0 bases from V and 5 bases from J, with 11 bases between. Germline lookup yields CDR1 LNHNV and CDR2 YYDKDF (reference sequence). The CDR3 DNA is TGTGCCACCAGCAGAGAACGAGGTAGGGACGAGCAGTACTTC. Protein product: CATSRERGRDEQYF.

The rearrangement joins TRBV6-4 to TRBJ2-3; 8 bases map to TRBD2. CDR3 length: 17 residues. V lost 7 bases, J lost 2 bases, and 14 bases stayed unmatched. CDR1 and CDR2 (germline): MRHNA, SNTAGT. CDR3 DNA sequence: TGTGCCAGCACCCCCGTTGCGGGAGCGGGGGACACAGATACGCAGTATTTT. It is translated as CASTPVAGAGDTDTQYF.

This clone was counted a few times. The V and J genes are TRBV9 and TRBJ1-1; D gene ambiguous. CDR1 SGDLS and CDR2 YYNGEE come from the germline V gene. V lost 0 bases to trimming and J lost 0 bases, with 6 bases between them. This CDR3 contains 14 residues. The CDR3 nucleotides are TGTGCCAGCAGCGTAGCTACGATGAACACTGAAGCTTTCTTT. This sequence encodes CASSVATMNTEAFF.

V and J are TRBV5-4 and TRBJ2-6; D remains unclear. V was pared by 0 bases and J by 0 bases, with 7 bases between. The CDR3 covers 16 residues. Germline-derived CDR1 and CDR2 are SGHNT and YYREEE (reference sequence). As DNA, the CDR3 is TGTGCCAGCAGCTTGGCTTGGGGCTCTGGGGCCAACGTCCTGACTTTC. It yields the protein CASSLAWGSGANVLTF.

The chain combines TRBV28 with TRBJ2-1; 9 nucleotides match TRBD1. Trimming at V came to 6 bases and at J to 9 bases, leaving 6 bases not matched to a gene. CDR3 length: 13 residues. Germline loops: CDR1 MDHEN, CDR2 SYDVKM. In DNA, the CDR3 is TGTGCCAGCAGAGCCACAGGGGGCGGTGAGCAGTTCTTC. It codes for CASRATGGGEQFF.

This chain connects TRBV6-1 to TRBJ1-2; D unresolved. The V gene's germline CDR1 is MNHNS and CDR2 SASEGT. V was cut by 0 bases and J by 4 bases, with 6 bases left in between. The CDR3 is 13 residues long. The CDR3 region is CASSEAGSYGYTF. DNA of the CDR3: TGTGCCAGCAGTGAAGCGGGGAGCTATGGCTACACCTTC.